One sample yielded the 10 T cell receptor beta chains listed below, sequenced in a study of blood T cells in healthy people across ages (dated by TCRdb to the mid-2010s). To prepare the library, 5' RACE was applied. The instrument was an Illumina HiSeq 2500. A second PCR of roughly 7 to 11 cycles was performed with a sample-barcoded 5' primer and a J-beta primer mix. TCRdb's own reprocessing of the public reads used fastp at Q25 and MiXCR and kept productive beta chains. Rows merge per CDR3 protein into single entries with the most common DNA and genes. The sample table contains about 1,600,000 distinct CDR3 sequences; only one count was recorded for around two fifths of them. 7% to 9% of the sample is held by the ten biggest clonotypes. The sequenced material came from blood. These receptors originate from a woman aged 18-29 years in good health.

This clonotype was seen a few times. The rearrangement joins TRBV12-3 or TRBV12-4 to TRBJ2-2; D unclear. CDR3 length: 13 residues. Trimming pared 9 bases from V and 5 bases from J, leaving 13 bases between. CDR3 in DNA: TGTGCCAGTGACCAAGACCGGACCGGGGAGCTGTTTTTT. Its protein product is CASDQDRTGELFF.

This clonotype was seen ten or more times. The chain employs TRBV28 and TRBJ1-2, with a tentative D call TRBD1 (5 bases). Germline values: CDR1 MDHEN, CDR2 SYDVKM. Trimming took off 3 bases at V and 5 bases at J, with 13 bases between the two ends. The length of the CDR3 is 14 residues. The CDR3: CASSLSRQPYGYTF. CDR3 bases: TGTGCCAGCAGTTTGTCGAGACAGCCGTATGGCTACACCTTC.

The chain couples TRBV10-3 to TRBJ1-6, with a tentative D call TRBD1 (5 bases). Germline CDR1 ENHRY, CDR2 SYGVKD. V dropped 3 bases and J dropped 9 bases, with 18 bases sitting between them. This CDR3 comprises 16 residues. The CDR3 nucleotides are TGTGCCATCAGTGACGGGGGGAACAGCCAGCGTTCACCCCTCCACTTT. It translates to CAISDGGNSQRSPLHF.

CDR3 residues: CASRWTSGDPTDTQYF. Written as DNA, the CDR3 is TGCGCCAGCAGGTGGACTAGCGGGGACCCCACGGATACGCAGTATTTT. The chain joins TRBV5-1 to TRBJ2-3, with 12 positions matching TRBD2. With V trimmed by 5 bases and J by 6 bases, 10 bases remained unmatched. This CDR3 is 16 amino acids long. Germline values: CDR1 SGHRS, CDR2 YFSETQ.

The rearrangement links TRBV5-1 to TRBJ2-5; possibly TRBD2 for D (6 bases). Between the trimmed V and J ends, which lost 0 bases and 4 bases, there was a span of 16 bases. Per the germline V gene, CDR1 is SGHRS and CDR2 is YFSETQ. The CDR3 is made up of 16 amino acids. The CDR3: CASSLARGPAGETQYF. The CDR3 nucleotides are TGCGCCAGCAGCTTGGCGAGAGGTCCAGCGGGAGAGACCCAGTACTTC. Supplemented by reference TRBV5-1 and TRBJ2-5, the full variable domain reads KAGVTQTPRYLIKTRGQQVTLSCSPISGHRSVSWYQQTPGQGLQFLFEYFSETQRNKGNFPGRFSGRQFSNSRSEMNVSTLELGDSALYLCASSLARGPAGETQYFGPGTRLLVL.

The CDR3, as DNA: TGTGCCAGCAGTTACATCCAGGCAGGAGAAGCTTTCTTT. This sequence encodes CASSYIQAGEAFF. The gene calls are TRBV6-6 and TRBJ1-1; no firm D call. This CDR3 contains 13 residues. Between the trimmed V and J ends, which lost 2 bases and 8 bases, there was a span of 12 bases. The germline V gene encodes CDR1 MNHNY and CDR2 SVGAGI (reference sequence).

This clonotype occurred a few times. The rearrangement joins TRBV27 to TRBJ1-5; 9 nucleotides match TRBD1. The V gene end was trimmed by 5 bases and the J gene end by 3 bases; junction bases not matched to a gene: 5. The CDR3 runs 15 residues. CDR1 MNHEY and CDR2 SMNVEV come from the germline V gene (reference sequence). CDR3 sequence (DNA): TGTGCCAGCAGTCGAGGGACAGGGACCAATCAGCCCCAGCATTTT. Translation gives CASSRGTGTNQPQHF.

The chain combines TRBV6-6 with TRBJ1-2; 7 bases fit TRBD1. Germline CDR1 is MNHNY and CDR2 is SVGAGI (reference sequence). Trimming removed 9 bases from V and 2 bases from J; junction bases left unmatched: 12. This CDR3 region has 15 residues. In DNA form, the CDR3 reads TGTGCCAGTACGGAGAGAGCAGGGGGAAACTATGGCTACACCTTC. Translated, it gives CASTERAGGNYGYTF.

The rearrangement uses TRBV5-1 and TRBJ2-5; possibly TRBD2 for D (6 bases). This CDR3 comprises 15 residues. The V end was cut by 4 bases, the J end by 1 base, with 14 bases between. Germline CDR1 reads SGHRS; CDR2 reads YFSETQ. CDR3 region: CASSPGVGIQETQYF. The CDR3 nucleotides are TGCGCCAGCAGCCCGGGAGTGGGTATCCAAGAGACCCAGTACTTC.

Concerning this clonotype itself: A junction end diverges from the germline sequence, so it may reflect a read error. The chain couples TRBV3-1 to TRBJ2-1; D is unclear. The CDR3 spans 15 residues. Germline CDR1 is LGHDT and CDR2 is YNNKEL (reference sequence). The CDR3 here is CAGSQDPRPTHEQFF. Here the CDR3 DNA reads TGTGCCGGCAGCCAAGATCCACGGCCCACTCATGAGCAGTTCTTC.